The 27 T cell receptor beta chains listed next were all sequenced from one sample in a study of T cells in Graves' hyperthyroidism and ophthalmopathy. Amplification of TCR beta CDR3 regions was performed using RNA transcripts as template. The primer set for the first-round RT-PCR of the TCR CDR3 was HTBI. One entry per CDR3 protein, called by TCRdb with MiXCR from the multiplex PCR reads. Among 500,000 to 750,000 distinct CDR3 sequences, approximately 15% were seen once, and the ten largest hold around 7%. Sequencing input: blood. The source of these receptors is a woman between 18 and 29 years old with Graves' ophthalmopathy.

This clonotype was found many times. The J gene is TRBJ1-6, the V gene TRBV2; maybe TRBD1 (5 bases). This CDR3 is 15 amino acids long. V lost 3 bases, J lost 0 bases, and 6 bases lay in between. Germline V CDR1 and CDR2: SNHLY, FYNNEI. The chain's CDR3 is CASSDQGSYNSPLHF. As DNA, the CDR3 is TGTGCCAGCAGTGACCAGGGCTCCTATAATTCACCCCTCCACTTT.

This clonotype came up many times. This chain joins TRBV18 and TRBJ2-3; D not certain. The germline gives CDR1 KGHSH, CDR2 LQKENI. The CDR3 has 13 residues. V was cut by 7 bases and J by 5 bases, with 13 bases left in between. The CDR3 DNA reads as TGTGCCAGCTGGACCAATTTAAAAGATACGCAGTATTTT. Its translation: CASWTNLKDTQYF.

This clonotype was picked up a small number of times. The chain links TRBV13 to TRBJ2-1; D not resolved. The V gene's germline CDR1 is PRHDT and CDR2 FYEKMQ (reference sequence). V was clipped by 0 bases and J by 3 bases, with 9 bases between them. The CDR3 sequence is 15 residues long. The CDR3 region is CASSLGWDYYNEQFF. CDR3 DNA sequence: TGTGCCAGCAGCTTAGGCTGGGATTACTACAATGAGCAGTTCTTC.

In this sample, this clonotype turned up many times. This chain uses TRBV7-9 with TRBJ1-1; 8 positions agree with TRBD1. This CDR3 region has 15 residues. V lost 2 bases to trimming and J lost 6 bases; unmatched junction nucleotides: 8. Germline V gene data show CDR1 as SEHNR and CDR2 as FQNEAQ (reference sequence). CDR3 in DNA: TGTGCCAGCAGCTTAAACAGGGGGGAAGTCCCTGAAGCTTTCTTT. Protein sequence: CASSLNRGEVPEAFF.

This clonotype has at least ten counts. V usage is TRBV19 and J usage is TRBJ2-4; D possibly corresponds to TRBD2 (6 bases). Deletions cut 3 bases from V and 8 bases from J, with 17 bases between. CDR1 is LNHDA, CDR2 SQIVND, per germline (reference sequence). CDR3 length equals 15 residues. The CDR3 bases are TGTGCCAGTAGTATGGCCGGGACTCAAGCGGACATTCAGTACTTC. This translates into CASSMAGTQADIQYF.

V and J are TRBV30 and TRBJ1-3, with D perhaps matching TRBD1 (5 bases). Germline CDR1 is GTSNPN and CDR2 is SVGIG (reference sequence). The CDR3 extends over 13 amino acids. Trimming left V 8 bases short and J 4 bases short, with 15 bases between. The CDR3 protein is CAHQGSAGNTIYF. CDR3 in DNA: TGTGCCCATCAGGGATCCGCGGGAAACACCATATATTTT.

The CDR3 loop is CASSQDLGTSPYEQYF. The CDR3 region has the DNA TGTGCCAGCAGCCAAGACTTGGGGACTAGCCCCTACGAGCAGTACTTC. This chain joins TRBV12-3 or TRBV12-4 and TRBJ2-7, with TRBD2 identical over 9 bases. There are 16 residues in the CDR3. The V gene end was trimmed by 6 bases and the J gene end by 2 bases; junction bases not matched to a gene: 11.

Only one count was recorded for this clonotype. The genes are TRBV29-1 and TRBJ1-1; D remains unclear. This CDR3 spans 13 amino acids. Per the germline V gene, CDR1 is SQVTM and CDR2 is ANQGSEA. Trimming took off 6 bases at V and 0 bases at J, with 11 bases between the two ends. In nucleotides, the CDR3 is TGCAGCGTCCGACCCCTGATGAACACTGAAGCTTTCTTT. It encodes CSVRPLMNTEAFF. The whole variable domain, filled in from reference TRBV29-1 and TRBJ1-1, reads SAVISQKPSRDICQRGTSLTIQCQVDSQVTMMFWYRQQPGQSLTLIATANQGSEATYESGFVIDKFPISRPNLTFSTLTVSNMSPEDSSIYLCSVRPLMNTEAFFGQGTRLTVV.

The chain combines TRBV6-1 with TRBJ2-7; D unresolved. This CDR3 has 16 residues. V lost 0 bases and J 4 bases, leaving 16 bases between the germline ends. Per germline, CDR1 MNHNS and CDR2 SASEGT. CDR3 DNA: TGTGCCAGCAGTGAAGCACTCAGGTTAACCACATACGAGCAGTACTTC. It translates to CASSEALRLTTYEQYF.

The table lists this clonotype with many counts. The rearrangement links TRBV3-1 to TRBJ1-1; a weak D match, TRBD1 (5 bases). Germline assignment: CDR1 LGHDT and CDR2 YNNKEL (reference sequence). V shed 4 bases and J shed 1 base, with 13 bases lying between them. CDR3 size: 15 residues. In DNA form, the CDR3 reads TGTGCCAGCAGCCCGTCGGACACTGGGAACACTGAAGCTTTCTTT. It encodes CASSPSDTGNTEAFF.

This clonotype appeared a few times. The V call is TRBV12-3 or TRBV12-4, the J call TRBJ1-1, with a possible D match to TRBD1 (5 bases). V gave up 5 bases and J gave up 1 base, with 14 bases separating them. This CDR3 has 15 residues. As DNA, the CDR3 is TGTGCCAGCAGTAGGGGCTCCGGACCGAACACTGAAGCTTTCTTT. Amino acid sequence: CASSRGSGPNTEAFF.

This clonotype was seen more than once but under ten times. The CDR3, as DNA: TGTGCCAGCAGCGTTAGCGGCCTATCCTACAATGAGCAGTTCTTC. Translation: CASSVSGLSYNEQFF. This chain connects TRBV9 to TRBJ2-1, with a possible D match to TRBD2 (6 bases). Germline lookup yields CDR1 SGDLS and CDR2 YYNGEE. Trimming took off 2 bases at V and 1 base at J, with 10 bases between the two ends. The CDR3 runs to 15 residues.

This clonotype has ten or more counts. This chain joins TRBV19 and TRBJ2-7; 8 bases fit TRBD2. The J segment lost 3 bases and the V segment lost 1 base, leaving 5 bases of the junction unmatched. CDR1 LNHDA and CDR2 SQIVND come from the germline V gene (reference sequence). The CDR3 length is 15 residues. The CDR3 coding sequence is TGTGCCAGTAGTATAGTCCCGGGACTAGGCTACGAGCAGTACTTC. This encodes CASSIVPGLGYEQYF.

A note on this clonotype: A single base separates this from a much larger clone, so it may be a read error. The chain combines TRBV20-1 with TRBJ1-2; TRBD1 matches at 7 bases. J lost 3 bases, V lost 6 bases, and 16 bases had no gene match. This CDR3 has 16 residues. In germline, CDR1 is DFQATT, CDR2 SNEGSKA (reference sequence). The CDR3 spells CSAWGIGGSRDYGYTF. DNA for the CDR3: TGCAGTGCCTGGGGGATAGGGGGCTCTAGGGACTATGGCTACACCTTC.

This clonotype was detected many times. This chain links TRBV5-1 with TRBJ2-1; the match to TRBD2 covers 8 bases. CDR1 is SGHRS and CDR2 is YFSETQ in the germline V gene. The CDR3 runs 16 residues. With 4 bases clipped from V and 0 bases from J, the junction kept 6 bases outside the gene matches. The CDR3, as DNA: TGCGCCAGCAGCCTCGGGGGGGGGGACTCCTACAATGAGCAGTTCTTC. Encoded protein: CASSLGGGDSYNEQFF.

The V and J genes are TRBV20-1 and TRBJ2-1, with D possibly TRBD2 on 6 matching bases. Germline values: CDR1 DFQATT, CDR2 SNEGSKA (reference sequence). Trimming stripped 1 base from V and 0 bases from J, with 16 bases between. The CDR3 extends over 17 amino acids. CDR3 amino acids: CSARVLGDSSSYNEQFF. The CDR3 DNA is TGCAGTGCTAGAGTATTGGGGGACTCCAGCTCCTACAATGAGCAGTTCTTC.

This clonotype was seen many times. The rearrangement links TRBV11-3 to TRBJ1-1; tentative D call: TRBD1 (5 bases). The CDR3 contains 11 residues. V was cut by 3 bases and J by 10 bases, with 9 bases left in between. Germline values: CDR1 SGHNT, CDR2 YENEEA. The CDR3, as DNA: TGTGCCAGCAGCTTTGGCAGGGCAGCTTTCTTT. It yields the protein CASSFGRAAFF.

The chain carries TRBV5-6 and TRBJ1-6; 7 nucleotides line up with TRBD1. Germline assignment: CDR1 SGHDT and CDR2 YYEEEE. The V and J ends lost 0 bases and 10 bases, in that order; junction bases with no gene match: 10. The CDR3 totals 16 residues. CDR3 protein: CASSLVRRTGGSPLHF. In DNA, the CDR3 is TGTGCCAGCAGCTTGGTCCGCCGGACAGGAGGGTCACCCCTCCACTTT.

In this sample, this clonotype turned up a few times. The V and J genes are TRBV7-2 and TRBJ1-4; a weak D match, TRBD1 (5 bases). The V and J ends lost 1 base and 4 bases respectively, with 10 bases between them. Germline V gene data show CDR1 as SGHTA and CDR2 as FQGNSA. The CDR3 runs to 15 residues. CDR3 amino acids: CASSLEYRSNEKLFF. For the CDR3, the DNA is TGTGCCAGCAGCTTAGAATACAGGAGTAATGAAAAACTGTTTTTT.

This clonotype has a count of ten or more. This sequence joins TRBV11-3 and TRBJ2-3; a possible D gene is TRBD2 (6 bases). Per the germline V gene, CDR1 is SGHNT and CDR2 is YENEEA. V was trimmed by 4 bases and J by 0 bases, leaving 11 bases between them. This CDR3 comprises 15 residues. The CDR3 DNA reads TGTGCCAGCAGCTCGGGACTGCGGAGCACAGATACGCAGTATTTT. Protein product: CASSSGLRSTDTQYF.

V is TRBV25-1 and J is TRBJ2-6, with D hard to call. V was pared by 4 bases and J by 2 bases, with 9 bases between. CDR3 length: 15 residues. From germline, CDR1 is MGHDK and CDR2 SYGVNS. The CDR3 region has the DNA TGTGCCAGCAGTGTAGGGTCGGCTGGGGCCAACGTCCTGACTTTC. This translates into CASSVGSAGANVLTF.

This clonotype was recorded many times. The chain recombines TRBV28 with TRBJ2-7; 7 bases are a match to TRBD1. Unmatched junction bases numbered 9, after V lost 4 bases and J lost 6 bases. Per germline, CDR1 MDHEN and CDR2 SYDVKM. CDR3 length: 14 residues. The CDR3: CASSSTGSVREQYF. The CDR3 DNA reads TGTGCCAGCAGTTCGACAGGGAGTGTTCGCGAGCAGTACTTC.

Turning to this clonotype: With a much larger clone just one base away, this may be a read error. The CDR3 loop is CASGEKHAGANVLTF. The CDR3 DNA is TGTGCCAGCGGTGAGAAACACGCTGGGGCCAACGTCCTGACTTTC. The gene calls are TRBV6-1 and TRBJ2-6, with no clear D. The CDR3 runs to 15 residues. Germline V gives CDR1 MNHNS, CDR2 SASEGT.

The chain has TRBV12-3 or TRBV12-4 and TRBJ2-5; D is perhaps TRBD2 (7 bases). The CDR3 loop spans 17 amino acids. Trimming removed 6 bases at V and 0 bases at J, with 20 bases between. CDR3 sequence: CASRDGGGTKNQETQYF. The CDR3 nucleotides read TGTGCCAGCAGGGACGGCGGGGGCACAAAAAACCAAGAGACCCAGTACTTC.

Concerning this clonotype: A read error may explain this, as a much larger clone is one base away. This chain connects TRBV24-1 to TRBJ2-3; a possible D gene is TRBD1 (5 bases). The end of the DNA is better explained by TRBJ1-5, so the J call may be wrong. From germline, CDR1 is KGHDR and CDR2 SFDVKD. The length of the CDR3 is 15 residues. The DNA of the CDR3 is TGTGCCACCAGTGATCCGCAAGCGGGAGGGGATACGCAGCATTTT. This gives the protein CATSDPQAGGDTQHF.

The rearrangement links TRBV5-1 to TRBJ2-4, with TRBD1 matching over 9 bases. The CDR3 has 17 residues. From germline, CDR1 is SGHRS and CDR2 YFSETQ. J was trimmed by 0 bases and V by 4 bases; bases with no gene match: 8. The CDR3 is CASSPIDRGRAKNIQYF. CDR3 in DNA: TGCGCCAGCAGCCCGATCGACAGGGGGAGAGCCAAAAACATTCAGTACTTC.

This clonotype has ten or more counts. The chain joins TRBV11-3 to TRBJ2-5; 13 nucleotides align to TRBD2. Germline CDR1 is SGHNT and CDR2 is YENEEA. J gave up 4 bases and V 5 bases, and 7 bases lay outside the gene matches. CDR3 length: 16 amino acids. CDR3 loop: CASSHGLAGETETQYF. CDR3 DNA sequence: TGTGCCAGCAGCCACGGACTAGCGGGGGAGACAGAGACCCAGTACTTC.